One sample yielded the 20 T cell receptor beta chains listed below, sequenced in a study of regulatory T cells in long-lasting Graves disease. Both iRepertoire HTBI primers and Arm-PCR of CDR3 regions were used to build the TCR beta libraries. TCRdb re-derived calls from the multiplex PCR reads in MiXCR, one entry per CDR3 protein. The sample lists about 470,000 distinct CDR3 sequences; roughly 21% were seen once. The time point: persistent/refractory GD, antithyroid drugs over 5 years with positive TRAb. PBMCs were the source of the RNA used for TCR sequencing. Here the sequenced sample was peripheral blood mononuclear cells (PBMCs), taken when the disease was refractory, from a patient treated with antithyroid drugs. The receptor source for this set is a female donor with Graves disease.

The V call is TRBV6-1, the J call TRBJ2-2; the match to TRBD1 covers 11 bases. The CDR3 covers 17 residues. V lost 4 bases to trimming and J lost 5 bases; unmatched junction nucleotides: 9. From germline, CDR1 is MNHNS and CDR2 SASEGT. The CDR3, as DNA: TGTGCCAGCAGTGGTACTGGGACAGGGGGTCAAACCGGGGAGCTGTTTTTT. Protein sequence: CASSGTGTGGQTGELFF.

The CDR3 coding sequence is TGCGCCAGCAAATCCCCTGAGGGGTCGGGTGAAAAACTGTTTTTT. This sequence encodes CASKSPEGSGEKLFF. The chain links TRBV5-1 to TRBJ1-4, with D possibly matching TRBD1 (5 bases). Trimming removed 6 bases at V and 7 bases at J, with 19 bases between. The CDR3 totals 15 residues. Germline V gene sequence: CDR1 SGHRS, CDR2 YFSETQ.

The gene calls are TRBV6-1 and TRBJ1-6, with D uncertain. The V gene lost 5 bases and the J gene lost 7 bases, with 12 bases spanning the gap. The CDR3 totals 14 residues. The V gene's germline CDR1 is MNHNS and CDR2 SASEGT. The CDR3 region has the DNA TGTGCCAGCAGTCTACACGGAGGCAATTCACCCCTCCACTTT. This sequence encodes CASSLHGGNSPLHF.

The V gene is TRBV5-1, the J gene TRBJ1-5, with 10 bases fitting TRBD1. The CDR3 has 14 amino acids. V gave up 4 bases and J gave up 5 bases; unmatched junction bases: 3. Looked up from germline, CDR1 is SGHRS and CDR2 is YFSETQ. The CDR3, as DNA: TGCGCCAGCAGCCATGGGACAGGGGATCAGCCCCAGCATTTT. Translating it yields CASSHGTGDQPQHF. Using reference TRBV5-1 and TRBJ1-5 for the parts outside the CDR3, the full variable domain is KAGVTQTPRYLIKTRGQQVTLSCSPISGHRSVSWYQQTPGQGLQFLFEYFSETQRNKGNFPGRFSGRQFSNSRSEMNVSTLELGDSALYLCASSHGTGDQPQHFGDGTRLSIL.

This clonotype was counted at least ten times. The CDR3 loop is CASSYPGLNTEAFF. In DNA form, the CDR3 reads TGTGCCAGCAGTTACCCCGGACTGAACACTGAAGCTTTCTTT. The rearrangement uses TRBV6-2 or TRBV6-3 and TRBJ1-1; D uncertain. This CDR3 comprises 14 residues. V lost 2 bases and J 0 bases, leaving 7 bases between the germline ends. The germline gives CDR1 MNHEY, CDR2 SVGEGT.

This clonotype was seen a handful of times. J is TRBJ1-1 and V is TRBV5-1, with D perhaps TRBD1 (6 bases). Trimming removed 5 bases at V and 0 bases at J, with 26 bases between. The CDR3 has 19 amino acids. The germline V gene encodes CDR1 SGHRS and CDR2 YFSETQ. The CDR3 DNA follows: TGCGCCAGCAGTGACCAACCGTTGGTTGGGGGGACACTGAACACTGAAGCTTTCTTT. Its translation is CASSDQPLVGGTLNTEAFF.

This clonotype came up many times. Written as DNA, the CDR3 is TGTGCCAGCAGTTCTGCAGGTATAGGTGGAAACACCATATATTTT. This gives the protein CASSSAGIGGNTIYF. The chain joins TRBV28 to TRBJ1-3, with unresolved D. Trimming removed 4 bases at V and 3 bases at J, with 13 bases between. Looked up from germline, CDR1 is MDHEN and CDR2 is SYDVKM. This CDR3 comprises 15 residues.

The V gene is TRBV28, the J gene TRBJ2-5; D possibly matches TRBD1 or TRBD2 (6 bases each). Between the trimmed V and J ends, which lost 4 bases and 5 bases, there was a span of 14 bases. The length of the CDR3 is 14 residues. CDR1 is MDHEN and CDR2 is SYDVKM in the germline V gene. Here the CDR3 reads CASSSWGARETQYF. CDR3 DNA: TGTGCCAGCAGTTCGTGGGGGGCGCGGGAGACCCAGTACTTC.

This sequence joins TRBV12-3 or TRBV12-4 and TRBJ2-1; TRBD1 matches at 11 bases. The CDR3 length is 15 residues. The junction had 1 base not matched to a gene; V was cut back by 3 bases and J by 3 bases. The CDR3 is CASSFGTGGYNEQFF. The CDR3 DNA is TGTGCCAGCAGTTTTGGGACAGGGGGCTACAATGAGCAGTTCTTC.

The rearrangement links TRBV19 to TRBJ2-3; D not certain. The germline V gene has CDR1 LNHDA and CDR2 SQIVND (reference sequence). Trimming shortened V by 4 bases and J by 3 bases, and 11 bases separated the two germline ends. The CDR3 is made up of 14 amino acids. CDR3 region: CASSTPVGTDTQYF. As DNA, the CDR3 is TGTGCCAGTAGTACCCCTGTTGGTACAGATACGCAGTATTTT.

CDR3 protein: CASSQEGQGRGDFGYEQYF. The DNA for the CDR3 is TGTGCCAGCAGCCAAGAAGGGCAGGGGCGCGGAGATTTCGGGTACGAGCAGTACTTC. The gene calls are TRBV12-3 or TRBV12-4 and TRBJ2-7, with a possible D match to TRBD1 (6 bases). The CDR3 is 19 residues long. V lost 6 bases to trimming and J lost 4 bases, with 31 bases between them.

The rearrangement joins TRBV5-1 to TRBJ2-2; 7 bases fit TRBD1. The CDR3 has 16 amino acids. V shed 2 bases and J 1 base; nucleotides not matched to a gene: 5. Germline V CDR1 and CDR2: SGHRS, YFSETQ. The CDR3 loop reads CASSFPRQGNTGELFF. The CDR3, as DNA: TGCGCCAGCAGCTTCCCTAGACAGGGGAACACCGGGGAGCTGTTTTTT.

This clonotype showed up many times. The DNA for the CDR3 is TGTGCCAGCAGTCCGTGGGCTCGCCCCGGCACTGAAGCTTTCTTT. This encodes CASSPWARPGTEAFF. This sequence joins TRBV28 and TRBJ1-1, with D uncertain. The V gene's germline CDR1 is MDHEN and CDR2 SYDVKM. CDR3 length: 15 amino acids. The V gene lost 5 bases and the J gene lost 4 bases, with 17 bases spanning the gap.

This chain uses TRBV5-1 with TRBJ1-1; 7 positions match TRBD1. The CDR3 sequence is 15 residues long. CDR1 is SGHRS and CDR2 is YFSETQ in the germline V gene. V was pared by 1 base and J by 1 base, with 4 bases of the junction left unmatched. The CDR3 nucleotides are TGCGCCAGCAGCTTGATGGGACAGAAGAACACTGAAGCTTTCTTT. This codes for CASSLMGQKNTEAFF.

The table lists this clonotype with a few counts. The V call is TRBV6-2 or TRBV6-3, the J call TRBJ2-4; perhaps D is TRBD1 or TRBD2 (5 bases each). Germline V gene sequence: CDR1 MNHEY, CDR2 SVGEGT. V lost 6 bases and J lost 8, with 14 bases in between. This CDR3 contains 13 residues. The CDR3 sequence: CASRRQYGDIQYF. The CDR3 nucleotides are TGTGCCAGCAGACGACAGTACGGGGACATTCAGTACTTC.

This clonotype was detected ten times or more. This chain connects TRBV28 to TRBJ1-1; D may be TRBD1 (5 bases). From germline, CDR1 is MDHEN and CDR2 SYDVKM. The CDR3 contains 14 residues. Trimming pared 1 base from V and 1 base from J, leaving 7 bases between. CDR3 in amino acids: CASSLSGPNTEAFF. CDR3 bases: TGTGCCAGCAGTTTATCGGGACCGAACACTGAAGCTTTCTTT.

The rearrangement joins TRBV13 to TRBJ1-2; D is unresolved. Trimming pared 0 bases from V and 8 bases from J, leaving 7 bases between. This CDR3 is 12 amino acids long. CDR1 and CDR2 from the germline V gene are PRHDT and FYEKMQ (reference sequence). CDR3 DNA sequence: TGTGCCAGCAGCTTAGGGGGCGTAGGCTACACCTTC. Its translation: CASSLGGVGYTF.

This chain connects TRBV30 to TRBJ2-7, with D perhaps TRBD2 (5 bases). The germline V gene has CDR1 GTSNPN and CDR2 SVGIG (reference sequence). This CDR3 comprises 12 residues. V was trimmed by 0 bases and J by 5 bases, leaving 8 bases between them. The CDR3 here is CAWSVRGDEQYF. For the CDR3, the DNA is TGTGCCTGGAGTGTACGGGGTGACGAGCAGTACTTC.

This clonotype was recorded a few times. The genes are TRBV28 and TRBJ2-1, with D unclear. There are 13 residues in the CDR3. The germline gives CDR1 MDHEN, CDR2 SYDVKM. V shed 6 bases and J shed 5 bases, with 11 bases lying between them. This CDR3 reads CASSPLRDNEQFF. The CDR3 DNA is TGTGCCAGCAGCCCATTGCGCGACAATGAGCAGTTCTTC.

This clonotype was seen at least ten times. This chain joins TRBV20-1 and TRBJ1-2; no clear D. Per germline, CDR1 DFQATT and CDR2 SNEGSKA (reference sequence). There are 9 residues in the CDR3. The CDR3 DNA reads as TGCCCTGGTACCTATGGCTACACCTTC. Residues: CPGTYGYTF.